Listed below are T cell receptor beta chains from one sample, sequenced in a study of blood T cell repertoires in COVID-19. Here immunoSEQ multiplex PCR was the method, and the copy in TCRdb shows in-frame clones only, minus some. The table records around 61,000 clones, roughly 90% of them present only once. The specimen sequenced was peripheral blood. The receptors originated from a man in his 60s with acute or convalescent COVID-19. Both conserved end residues are part of each CDR3. A D gene is named only where the DNA matches it firmly. Clone size is shown for a subset of rows, as once, few, many or a class of expanded clone.

j_gene	abundance	v_gene	d_gene	CDR3aa	CDR3nt
TRBJ1-1	-	TRBV7-6	-	CASSLVGQNTEAFF	TGTGCCAGCAGCTTAGTGGGGCAGAACACTGAAGCTTTCTTT
TRBJ2-1	-	TRBV3-1/TRBV3-2	TRBD2	CASSQGTSGGAQQFF	TGTGCCAGCAGCCAAGGAACTAGCGGGGGGGCACAGCAGTTCTTC
TRBJ1-1	once	TRBV30	TRBD1	CAWSVKGGWTEAFF	TGTGCCTGGAGTGTGAAAGGGGGCTGGACTGAAGCTTTCTTT
TRBJ2-7	-	TRBV27	TRBD1	CASSNRQGSYEQYF	TGTGCCAGCAGTAACCGACAGGGATCCTACGAGCAGTACTTC
TRBJ2-1	-	TRBV3-1/TRBV3-2	-	CASSLISGAPIEQFF	TGTGCCAGCAGCCTAATCTCAGGGGCGCCAATCGAGCAGTTCTTC
TRBJ1-1	-	TRBV5-1	TRBD1	CASSISSTGSVLWTEAFF	TGCGCCAGCAGCATATCCTCGACAGGGTCGGTGTTGTGGACTGAAGCTTTCTTT
TRBJ1-1	once	TRBV6-5	TRBD1	CASSHRQGNTEAFF	TGTGCCAGCAGTCACAGACAGGGGAACACTGAAGCTTTCTTT
TRBJ2-5	once	TRBV19	TRBD2	CASSKTSGDEDQYF	TGTGCCAGTAGCAAGACTAGCGGGGATGAAGACCAGTACTTC
TRBJ1-2	-	TRBV4-1	TRBD1	CASRDRTYGYTF	TGCGCCAGCAGGGACAGGACGTATGGCTACACCTTC
TRBJ1-1	-	TRBV28	-	CASSVGNTEAFF	TGTGCCAGCAGTGTGGGCAACACTGAAGCTTTCTTT
TRBJ2-3	-	TRBV24-1	-	CATSEPGKDTQYF	TGTGCCACCAGTGAGCCAGGGAAAGATACGCAGTATTTT
TRBJ1-3	-	TRBV9	-	CASSPRRVGVSGNTIYF	TGTGCCAGCAGCCCACGAAGAGTAGGGGTCTCTGGAAACACCATATATTTT
TRBJ1-1	-	TRBV5-1	TRBD1	CASSQGALTEAFF	TGCGCCAGCAGCCAGGGGGCGCTTACTGAAGCTTTCTTT
TRBJ1-4	-	TRBV27	TRBD1	CASSLTTGGGEKLFF	TGTGCCAGCAGTTTGACCACAGGGGGAGGTGAAAAACTGTTTTTT
TRBJ2-6	-	TRBV6-5	-	CASGTIKTGANVLTF	TGTGCCAGCGGGACAATTAAGACTGGGGCCAACGTCCTGACTTTC
TRBJ1-1	-	TRBV23-1	TRBD1	CASSQFGDRIFHMNTEAFF	TGCGCCAGCAGTCAATTCGGGGACAGGATTTTTCACATGAACACTGAAGCTTTCTTT
TRBJ1-2	-	TRBV29-1	-	CSVEDFGSYGYTF	TGCAGCGTTGAAGATTTTGGGAGCTATGGCTACACCTTC
TRBJ1-6	-	TRBV2	TRBD1	CASSGTGNNSPLHF	TGTGCCAGCAGTGGGACAGGGAATAATTCACCCCTCCACTTT
TRBJ2-3	few	TRBV30	TRBD2	CAWSQGTSGGTDTQYF	TGTGCCTGGTCGCAGGGGACTAGCGGGGGCACAGATACGCAGTATTTT
TRBJ2-3	-	TRBV3-1/TRBV3-2	TRBD1	CASSLTGTGSFTSGADTQYF	TGTGCCAGCAGCCTGACCGGGACAGGTTCATTTACCTCCGGGGCAGATACGCAGTATTTT
TRBJ1-1	-	TRBV18	-	CASSPRDLTVNTEAFF	TGTGCCAGCTCACCCCGGGATCTCACAGTTAACACTGAAGCTTTCTTT
TRBJ2-7	-	TRBV19	-	CASSIQGRPPSYEQYF	TGTGCCAGTAGTATCCAGGGCAGACCACCCTCCTACGAGCAGTACTTC
TRBJ2-7	-	TRBV11-3	TRBD2	CASSRGREQYF	TGTGCCAGCAGCCGCGGGAGGGAGCAGTACTTC
TRBJ1-1	-	TRBV28	TRBD1	CASWDRNTEAFF	TGTGCCAGCTGGGACAGAAACACTGAAGCTTTCTTT
TRBJ1-3	-	TRBV5-1	-	CASSLAGSGNTIYF	TGCGCCAGCAGCTTGGCAGGCTCTGGAAACACCATATATTTT
TRBJ2-7	-	TRBV7-9	TRBD1	CASSPRQGAEQYF	TGTGCCAGCAGCCCTCGACAGGGCGCCGAGCAGTACTTC
TRBJ1-3	-	TRBV6-1	-	CASSVGGRLLSGNTIYF	TGTGCCAGCAGTGTTGGGGGGAGGCTGTTATCTGGAAACACCATATATTTT
TRBJ1-2	-	TRBV28	-	CASSSGVDYGYTF	TGTGCCAGCAGTTCCGGGGTTGACTATGGCTACACCTTC
TRBJ2-5	-	TRBV30	-	CAWSRVGETQYF	TGTGCCTGGAGCAGGGTAGGCGAGACCCAGTACTTC